The clone carrying this TCR beta chain is deemed medium-sized. What it recognizes is unknown. The read stops 3 residues short of the end of the CDR3; the missing end is completed from the germline J gene. The table came from immunoSEQ multiplex PCR; TCRdb's copy has only in-frame clones and leaves some out. This repertoire lists roughly 60,000 clones without singletons; over 1.5% sits in the top ten. Both groups were predominantly of Caucasian heritage. V was clipped by 5 bases and J by 2 bases, with 10 bases between them. This CDR3 region has 12 residues. Germline V gene lookup returns CDR1 DFQATT and CDR2 SNEGSKA (reference sequence). The data originate from a study of T cell clonality in common variable immunodeficiency. Study conclusions and caveats: Fewer deletions and N-nucleotide insertions were reportedly seen in common variable immunodeficiency TCR beta sequences. Fewer TCRbeta clones were shared among CVID subjects than controls. CVID patient heterogeneity limited repertoire-clinical complication correlations.

The source material was peripheral blood mononuclear cells. The source of this sequence is a person between 18 and 70 years old in good health. The chain carries TRBV20-1 and TRBJ2-7; D not resolved. The DNA read from the CDR3 is TGCAGTGCTTCTAGAAATACCTACGAG. Encoded protein: CSASRNTYE. The full CDR3 reads CSASRNTYEQYF.